This is a list of T cell receptor beta chains from one sample in a study of cytomegalovirus exposure and HLA in healthy donors. Some clones are missing from TCRdb's copy, which holds only in-frame ones; the method was immunoSEQ multiplex PCR. This sample has roughly 250,000 clones; roughly 86% occur once, and the top ten carry about 2%. Specimen: PBMCs. The receptor set was obtained from a woman aged 40 to 50 in good health and CMV-seropositive. The CDR3 runs from the conserved cysteine through the conserved F or W. D genes are given only for firm matches. Size is stated for part of the rows, as once, few or many counts, or as a class when the clone is expanded.

CASSPGGSGGYTF TGTGCCAGCAGTCCAGGGGGCTCTGGAGGCTACACCTTC TRBV6-5 . TRBD1 TRBJ1-2
CASTEGGRAYNEQFF TGTGCCAGCACCGAGGGCGGGCGAGCCTACAATGAGCAGTTCTTC TRBV2 . . TRBJ2-1
CASSLQPGQGPGNTIYF TGCGCCAGCAGCCTTCAACCGGGACAGGGGCCAGGAAACACCATATATTTT TRBV5-1 few TRBD1 TRBJ1-3
CASSTGALAKNIQYF TGTGCCAGTAGCACAGGGGCGCTAGCCAAAAACATTCAGTACTTC TRBV19 . TRBD1 TRBJ2-4
CASSSQGTKNTIYF TGTGCCAGCAGTTCCCAGGGGACAAAAAACACCATATATTTT TRBV28 . . TRBJ1-3
CASSLTGQGYNEQFF TGTGCCAGCAGCTTAACCGGACAGGGGTACAATGAGCAGTTCTTC TRBV7-2 few TRBD1 TRBJ2-1
CAWGTVRGTGELFF TGTGCCTGGGGGACAGTGCGGGGCACCGGGGAGCTGTTTTTT TRBV30 . . TRBJ2-2
CAISPSGTTYEQYF TGTGCCATCAGTCCTAGCGGGACAACCTACGAGCAGTACTTC TRBV10-3 . TRBD2 TRBJ2-7
CASRHSGTGELFF TGTGCCAGCAGGCATAGCGGCACCGGGGAGCTGTTTTTT TRBV11-3 . . TRBJ2-2
CASSSAGTSGTGRTDTQYF TGTGCCAGCAGTTCAGCCGGGACTAGCGGGACCGGACGGACAGATACGCAGTATTTT TRBV5-6 few TRBD2 TRBJ2-3
CASSSRTSGSWNEQFF TGTGCCAGCAGCTCACGGACTAGCGGGAGTTGGAATGAGCAGTTCTTC TRBV7-3 . TRBD2 TRBJ2-1
CASSPDSSTDTQYF TGTGCCAGCAGCCCTGACAGTAGCACAGATACGCAGTATTTT TRBV2 . . TRBJ2-3
CAWDRGGQPQHF TGTGCCTGGGACAGGGGGGGTCAGCCCCAGCATTTT TRBV30 . TRBD1 TRBJ1-5
CASSSDTGDTQYF TGTGCCAGCAGCTCAGATACCGGAGATACGCAGTATTTT TRBV11-2 few . TRBJ2-3
CASREGRDRGNQPQHF TGTGCCAGCAGAGAAGGTAGAGACAGGGGAAATCAGCCCCAGCATTTT TRBV11-3 . TRBD1 TRBJ1-5
CASSEWSGNEQFF TGTGCCAGCAGTGAATGGAGCGGCAATGAGCAGTTCTTC TRBV2 . . TRBJ2-1
CASSFIDRAYEQYF TGTGCCAGCAGCTTCATTGACAGGGCCTACGAGCAGTACTTC TRBV5-5 once TRBD1 TRBJ2-7
CASSQETGGNEKLFF TGTGCCAGCAGCCAAGAGACAGGGGGTAATGAAAAACTGTTTTTT TRBV4-2 once TRBD1 TRBJ1-4
CASTPSGYNNEQFF TGTGCCAGCACGCCTAGCGGATATAACAATGAGCAGTTCTTC TRBV7-9 once TRBD2 TRBJ2-1
CASSLVAATEAFF TGTGCCAGCAGCTTAGTGGCGGCTACTGAAGCTTTCTTT TRBV7-2 few . TRBJ1-1
CSARDRQAFF TGCAGTGCTAGGGACAGGCAAGCTTTCTTT TRBV20-1 . TRBD1 TRBJ1-1
CASSPQGRGARDTQYF TGTGCCAGCAGCCCACAGGGCCGAGGAGCACGAGATACGCAGTATTTT TRBV9 . . TRBJ2-3
CASSQDSGLLYEQYF TGTGCCAGCAGCCAAGATTCGGGACTCCTCTACGAGCAGTACTTC TRBV4-2 . . TRBJ2-7
CASSLGWDRGYEQYF TGTGCCAGCAGCTTAGGATGGGACAGGGGCTACGAGCAGTACTTC TRBV7-2 . TRBD1 TRBJ2-7
CASYSDLSYEQYF TGCGCCAGCTACTCAGACTTGTCCTACGAGCAGTACTTC TRBV5-1 . . TRBJ2-7
CASSDSNRAAFF TGTGCCAGCAGTGACTCAAACAGGGCGGCTTTCTTT TRBV6-4 once . TRBJ1-1
CASSSGWGGEAFF TGTGCCAGCAGTTCGGGTTGGGGGGGGGAAGCTTTCTTT TRBV2 . . TRBJ1-1
CASSPEAGQNNEQFF TGTGCCAGCAGCCCAGAGGCGGGACAGAACAATGAGCAGTTCTTC TRBV7-3 . . TRBJ2-1